The 25 T cell receptor beta chains reported below all come from one sample, sequenced in a study of blood T cell repertoires in COVID-19. Assay used: immunoSEQ multiplex PCR; TCRdb lists only in-frame clones, some missing. The sample holds hundreds of thousands of clones; 70% to 90% are singletons and the top ten take under 5%. The sample consisted of peripheral blood. The receptor source for this set is a woman in her fifties or sixties with active or convalescent COVID-19.

The chain uses TRBV30 and TRBJ1-5; D gene unclear. This CDR3 spans 15 amino acids. Germline V gives CDR1 GTSNPN, CDR2 SVGIG (reference sequence). Trimming pared 0 bases from V and 1 base from J, leaving 10 bases between. CDR3 in amino acids: CAWSVARLSNQPQHF. CDR3 DNA: TGTGCCTGGAGTGTAGCCAGGTTGAGCAATCAGCCCCAGCATTTT.

This chain links TRBV28 with TRBJ1-2; D possibly corresponds to TRBD1 (5 bases). This CDR3 region has 13 residues. Germline V gives CDR1 MDHEN, CDR2 SYDVKM. Deletions cut 2 bases from V and 5 bases from J, with 9 bases between. CDR3 bases: TGTGCCAGCAGTTTAACGGGGGGTTATGGCTACACCTTC. Translating gives CASSLTGGYGYTF.

This clone occurred once. The chain is built from TRBV6-2 or TRBV6-3 and TRBJ2-1, with 7 bases identical to TRBD2. The CDR3 has 14 amino acids. Germline V gene sequence: CDR1 MNHEY, CDR2 SVGEGT. The V and J ends lost 2 bases and 7 bases, in that order; junction bases with no gene match: 5. The CDR3, as DNA: TGTGCCAGCAGTTACGCGGGAGAGGTGAATGAGCAGTTCTTC. It specifies CASSYAGEVNEQFF.

V and J are TRBV5-4 and TRBJ1-3; no clear D gene. Germline CDR1 is SGHNT and CDR2 is YYREEE (reference sequence). This CDR3 spans 15 amino acids. With 1 base removed from V and 0 bases from J, the gap between germline ends came to 8 bases. CDR3 sequence reads: CASSLLGTSGNTIYF. CDR3 DNA sequence: TGTGCCAGCAGCTTGTTGGGCACCTCTGGAAACACCATATATTTT.

The V gene is TRBV5-4, the J gene TRBJ2-3; D is possibly TRBD2 (6 bases). This CDR3 spans 14 amino acids. Germline CDR1 SGHNT, CDR2 YYREEE (reference sequence). The ends were cut back, 0 bases at V and 2 bases at J, with 7 bases in the middle. Here the CDR3 reads CASSLVADTDTQYF. CDR3 bases: TGTGCCAGCAGCTTGGTAGCGGACACAGATACGCAGTATTTT.

This clone has a single count. V and J are TRBV11-2 and TRBJ1-2; D not resolved. This CDR3 contains 14 residues. Between the trimmed V and J ends, which lost 4 bases and 4 bases, there was a span of 13 bases. CDR1 SGHAT and CDR2 FQNNGV come from the germline V gene. The CDR3 DNA follows: TGTGCCAGCAGCTCATCCTCGGGGTTCTATGGCTACACCTTC. Amino acid sequence: CASSSSSGFYGYTF.

Note on this clone: This CDR3 is also generated by other DNA sequences in the sample. The chain is built from TRBV30 and TRBJ1-5; the D gene is possibly TRBD1 (5 bases). The CDR3 sequence is 13 residues long. Germline V gene data show CDR1 as GTSNPN and CDR2 as SVGIG (reference sequence). V was shortened by 0 bases and J by 5 bases, with 8 bases between the two germline ends. This chain's CDR3 is CAWSVSGDQPQHF. DNA for the CDR3: TGTGCCTGGAGTGTATCGGGGGATCAGCCCCAGCATTTT.

V gene TRBV4-1 combines with J gene TRBJ2-1; tentatively, D is TRBD1 (6 bases). The germline CDR1 and CDR2 sequences are MGHRA and YSYEKL. The CDR3 totals 16 residues. Trimming left V 1 base short and J 7 bases short, with 17 bases between. This CDR3 reads CASSQVGGTGMNEQFF. The DNA for the CDR3 is TGCGCCAGCAGCCAAGTAGGGGGTACAGGCATGAATGAGCAGTTCTTC.

Only one count was recorded for this clone. This CDR3 reads CASSRSSTGNTGELFF. The CDR3 DNA reads as TGTGCCAGCAGCCGTTCCTCGACAGGGAACACCGGGGAGCTGTTTTTT. The chain has TRBV9 and TRBJ2-2, with D possibly matching TRBD1 (6 bases). CDR1 is SGDLS, CDR2 YYNGEE, per germline. V was shortened by 4 bases and J by 1 base, with 14 bases between the two germline ends. The CDR3 totals 16 residues.

The rearrangement uses TRBV2 and TRBJ2-1; 9 nucleotides align to TRBD2. The V gene's germline CDR1 is SNHLY and CDR2 FYNNEI. The V segment lost 5 bases and the J segment 6 bases; nucleotides outside the gene matches: 8. The CDR3 runs to 15 residues. CDR3: CASSSSGTRSNEQFF. The CDR3 DNA is TGTGCCAGCAGTTCTAGCGGGACCCGGAGCAATGAGCAGTTCTTC.

CDR3 amino acids: CASSIGTRVPDEQFF. CDR3 nucleotides: TGTGCCAGCAGCATCGGGACTAGGGTTCCCGATGAGCAGTTCTTC. This chain uses TRBV11-2 with TRBJ2-1; 8 bases fit TRBD2. Trimming took 5 bases from V and 8 from J; bases not matched to a gene: 11. The germline V gene encodes CDR1 SGHAT and CDR2 FQNNGV. The CDR3 is 15 amino acids.

V is TRBV12-3 or TRBV12-4 and J is TRBJ1-6, with D maybe TRBD1 (6 bases). The CDR3 spans 13 residues. The V gene lost 5 bases and the J gene lost 7 bases, with 9 bases spanning the gap. The CDR3 sequence: CASSPRGNSPLHF. CDR3 DNA: TGTGCCAGCAGTCCAAGGGGGAATTCACCCCTCCACTTT.

V is TRBV11-3 and J is TRBJ2-7; the D is unclear. Germline CDR1 reads SGHNT; CDR2 reads YENEEA. Trimming cost V 1 base and J 7 bases, with 8 bases left between them. The CDR3 contains 12 residues. Written as DNA, the CDR3 is TGTGCCAGCAGCTTAGGCCCCGGGGAGCAGTACTTC. Protein product: CASSLGPGEQYF.

The chain joins TRBV29-1 to TRBJ2-6; TRBD1 is a possible D gene (6 bases). The germline V gene has CDR1 SQVTM and CDR2 ANQGSEA. The CDR3 covers 13 residues. Trimming took off 6 bases at V and 3 bases at J, with 9 bases between the two ends. CDR3 nucleotide sequence: TGCAGCGTGGACAGTGATGGGGCCAACGTCCTGACTTTC. Encoded protein: CSVDSDGANVLTF.

This chain uses TRBV18 with TRBJ1-2; 8 positions match TRBD1. CDR3 length equals 16 residues. Trimming took 3 bases from V and 5 from J; bases not matched to a gene: 11. Germline assignment: CDR1 KGHSH and CDR2 LQKENI. As DNA, the CDR3 is TGTGCCAGCTCACCCTCAGGGAATCAGGGGGCATATGGCTACACCTTC. It encodes CASSPSGNQGAYGYTF.

This sequence joins TRBV29-1 and TRBJ2-1, with D possibly matching TRBD2 (6 bases). The germline V gene encodes CDR1 SQVTM and CDR2 ANQGSEA. The CDR3 spans 16 residues. V lost 0 bases to trimming and J lost 0 bases, with 12 bases between them. The CDR3 bases are TGCAGCGTTGAAGATCCCAGTAGCGGCTCCTACAATGAGCAGTTCTTC. Its protein product is CSVEDPSSGSYNEQFF.

As for this clone: The sample has other DNA sequences that encode this CDR3 too. The chain couples TRBV27 to TRBJ1-1; weak D call: TRBD1 (5 bases). Germline V gene sequence: CDR1 MNHEY, CDR2 SMNVEV (reference sequence). There are 13 residues in the CDR3. The V end lost 6 bases, the J end lost 1 base, and 9 bases lay between the germline ends. The CDR3 here is CASRLTGNTEAFF. The CDR3 DNA reads TGTGCCAGCAGGTTAACAGGGAACACTGAAGCTTTCTTT.

The CDR3 here is CASSLGPEEQYF. CDR3 in DNA: TGTGCCAGCAGCTTAGGGCCAGAAGAGCAGTACTTC. The gene calls are TRBV7-9 and TRBJ2-7, with D unclear. Trimming took 1 base from V and 7 from J, leaving 8 bases between them. CDR3 size: 12 residues. Germline values: CDR1 SEHNR, CDR2 FQNEAQ (reference sequence).

The chain joins TRBV5-1 to TRBJ1-1; D remains unclear. V was clipped by 2 bases and J by 5 bases, with 13 bases between them. The CDR3 is made up of 14 amino acids. Germline CDR1 SGHRS, CDR2 YFSETQ. DNA for the CDR3: TGCGCCAGCAGCTTTACGACTGTAGAAACTGAAGCTTTCTTT. Amino acid sequence: CASSFTTVETEAFF. Based on the CDR3 plus reference TRBV5-1 and TRBJ1-1, the full variable domain is KAGVTQTPRYLIKTRGQQVTLSCSPISGHRSVSWYQQTPGQGLQFLFEYFSETQRNKGNFPGRFSGRQFSNSRSEMNVSTLELGDSALYLCASSFTTVETEAFFGQGTRLTVV.

The chain links TRBV7-2 to TRBJ2-7; 12 bases are a match to TRBD2. CDR1 is SGHTA, CDR2 FQGNSA, per germline. The CDR3 spans 15 residues. V shed 5 bases and J 6 bases; nucleotides not matched to a gene: 8. This CDR3 reads CASSETSGSVLEQYF. The CDR3 DNA reads TGTGCCAGCAGCGAGACTAGCGGGAGTGTTCTCGAGCAGTACTTC.

The chain links TRBV30 to TRBJ1-1; TRBD1 is a possible D gene (6 bases). This CDR3 comprises 15 residues. Germline V CDR1 and CDR2: GTSNPN, SVGIG (reference sequence). V lost 0 bases and J lost 0, with 11 bases in between. For the CDR3, the DNA is TGTGCCTGGAGTGTAGGGGACATCATGAACACTGAAGCTTTCTTT. Protein: CAWSVGDIMNTEAFF.

This clone was counted a single time. The V gene is TRBV28, the J gene TRBJ1-1; D is possibly TRBD1 (5 bases). Germline assignment: CDR1 MDHEN and CDR2 SYDVKM. This CDR3 has 14 amino acids. V was trimmed by 5 bases and J by 2 bases, leaving 12 bases between them. The CDR3 loop reads CASSTPGGNTEAFF. CDR3 DNA: TGTGCCAGCAGTACCCCCGGGGGAAACACTGAAGCTTTCTTT. The whole variable domain, remainder taken from reference TRBV28 and TRBJ1-1, is DVKVTQSSRYLVKRTGEKVFLECVQDMDHENMFWYRQDPGLGLRLIYFSYDVKMKEKGDIPEGYSVSREKKERFSLILESASTNQTSMYLCASSTPGGNTEAFFGQGTRLTVV.

This clone showed up just once. The chain links TRBV6-5 to TRBJ1-1, with D tentatively TRBD1 (5 bases). This CDR3 spans 15 amino acids. The germline V gene encodes CDR1 MNHEY and CDR2 SVGAGI. V dropped 2 bases and J dropped 3 bases, with 13 bases sitting between them. The CDR3 DNA is TGTGCCAGCAGTTACCAGGCAGGAGGGGACACTGAAGCTTTCTTT. Translation: CASSYQAGGDTEAFF.

The V call is TRBV30, the J call TRBJ2-3, with 12 nucleotides matching TRBD2. V shed 5 bases, J shed 2 bases, and the junction held 2 bases outside the gene matches. The CDR3 is 14 amino acids. Germline V lookup: CDR1 GTSNPN, CDR2 SVGIG (reference sequence). CDR3 in amino acids: CAWGLAGNTDTQYF. The CDR3 DNA reads as TGTGCCTGGGGACTAGCGGGGAACACAGATACGCAGTATTTT.

This chain links TRBV5-6 with TRBJ1-3; D might be TRBD1 (6 bases). The CDR3 spans 16 residues. The V gene lost 2 bases and the J gene lost 0 bases, with 12 bases spanning the gap. Germline CDR1 SGHDT, CDR2 YYEEEE. In nucleotides, the CDR3 is TGTGCCAGCAGCTTCGTCCGACAGGTCTCTGGAAACACCATATATTTT. Encoded protein: CASSFVRQVSGNTIYF.